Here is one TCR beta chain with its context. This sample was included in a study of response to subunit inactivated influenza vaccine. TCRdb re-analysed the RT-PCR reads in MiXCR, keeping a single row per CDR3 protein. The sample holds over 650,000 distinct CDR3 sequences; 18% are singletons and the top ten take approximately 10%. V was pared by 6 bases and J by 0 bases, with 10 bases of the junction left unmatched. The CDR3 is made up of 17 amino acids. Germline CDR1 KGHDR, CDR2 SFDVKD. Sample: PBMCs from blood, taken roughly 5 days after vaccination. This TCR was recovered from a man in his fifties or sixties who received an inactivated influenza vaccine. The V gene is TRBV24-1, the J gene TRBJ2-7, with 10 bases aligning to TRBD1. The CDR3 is CATSSGQGGYSSYEQYF. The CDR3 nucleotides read TGTGCCACCAGTTCCGGACAGGGGGGCTATAGCTCCTACGAGCAGTACTTC.